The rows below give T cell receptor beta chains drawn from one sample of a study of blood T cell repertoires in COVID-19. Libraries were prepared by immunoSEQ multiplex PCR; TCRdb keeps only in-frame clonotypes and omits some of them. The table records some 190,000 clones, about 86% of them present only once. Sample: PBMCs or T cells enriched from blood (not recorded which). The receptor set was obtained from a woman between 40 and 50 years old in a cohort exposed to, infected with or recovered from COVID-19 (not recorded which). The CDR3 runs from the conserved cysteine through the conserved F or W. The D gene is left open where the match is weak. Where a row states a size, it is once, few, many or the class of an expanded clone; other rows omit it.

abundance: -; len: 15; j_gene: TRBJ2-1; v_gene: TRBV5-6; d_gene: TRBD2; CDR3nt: TGTGCCAGCAGCTTGCCGACTAGCGGCTACAATGAGCAGTTCTTC; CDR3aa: CASSLPTSGYNEQFF
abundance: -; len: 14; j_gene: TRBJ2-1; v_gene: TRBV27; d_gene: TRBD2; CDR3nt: TGTGCCAGCAGTTACCGGGAGGGCCTCTATGAGCAGTTCTTC; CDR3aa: CASSYREGLYEQFF
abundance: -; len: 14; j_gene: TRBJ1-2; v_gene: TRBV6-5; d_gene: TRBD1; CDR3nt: TGTGCCAGCAGCCCGACAGGGAGGTTCCATGGCTACACCTTC; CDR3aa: CASSPTGRFHGYTF
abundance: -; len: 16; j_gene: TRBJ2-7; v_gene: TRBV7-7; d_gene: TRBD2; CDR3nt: TGTGCCAGCAGCCATCGGACTAGCGGGAAGGCTTACGAGCAGTACTTC; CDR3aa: CASSHRTSGKAYEQYF
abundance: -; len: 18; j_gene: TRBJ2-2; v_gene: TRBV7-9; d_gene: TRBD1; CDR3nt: TGTGCCAGCAGCGAATCACAGGGGGTAACCGCGAACACCGGGGAGCTGTTTTTT; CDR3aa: CASSESQGVTANTGELFF
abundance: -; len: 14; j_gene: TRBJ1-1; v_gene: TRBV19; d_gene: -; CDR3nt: TGTGCCAGTAGTATTTGGGGCCCGAACACTGAAGCTTTCTTT; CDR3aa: CASSIWGPNTEAFF
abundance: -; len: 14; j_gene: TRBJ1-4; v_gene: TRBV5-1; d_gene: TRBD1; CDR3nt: TGCGCCAGCAGCACGACAGGGGCTAATGAAAAACTGTTTTTT; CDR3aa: CASSTTGANEKLFF
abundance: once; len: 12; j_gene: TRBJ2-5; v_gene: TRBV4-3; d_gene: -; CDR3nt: TGCGCCAGCAGCCAAGACTATCGCGACCAGTACTTC; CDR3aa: CASSQDYRDQYF
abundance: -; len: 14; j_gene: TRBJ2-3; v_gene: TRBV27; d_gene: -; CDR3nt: TGTGCCAGCAGTCCCACGACAGGCCCTGATACGCAGTATTTT; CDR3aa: CASSPTTGPDTQYF
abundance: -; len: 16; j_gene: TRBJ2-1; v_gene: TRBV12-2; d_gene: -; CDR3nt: TGTGCAAGTCGCCCCAAGACGAGGTTTCTCCACAATGAGCAGTTCTTC; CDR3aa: CASRPKTRFLHNEQFF
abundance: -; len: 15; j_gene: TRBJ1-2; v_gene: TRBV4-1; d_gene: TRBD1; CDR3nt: TGCGCCAGCAGCCAAAAGACAGGGTATACCGATGGCTACACCTTC; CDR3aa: CASSQKTGYTDGYTF
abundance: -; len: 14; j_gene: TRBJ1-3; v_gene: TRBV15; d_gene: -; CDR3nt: TGTGCCACCAGCAGAGAGTCAGGGAGGGACACCATATATTTT; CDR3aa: CATSRESGRDTIYF
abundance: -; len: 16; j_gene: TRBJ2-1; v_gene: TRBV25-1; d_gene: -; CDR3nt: TGTGCCAGCAGTGACCCCGGGGGGCTCTCCTACAATGAGCAGTTCTTC; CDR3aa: CASSDPGGLSYNEQFF
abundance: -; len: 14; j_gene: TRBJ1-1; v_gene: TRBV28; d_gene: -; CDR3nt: TGTGCCAGCAGTTTATGGGACAGAAACACTGAAGCTTTCTTT; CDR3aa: CASSLWDRNTEAFF
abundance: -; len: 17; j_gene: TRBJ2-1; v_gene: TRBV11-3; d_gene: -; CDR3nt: TGTGCCAGCAGCTTAAATGAGGTAGCATTGTCCTACAATGAGCAGTTCTTC; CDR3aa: CASSLNEVALSYNEQFF
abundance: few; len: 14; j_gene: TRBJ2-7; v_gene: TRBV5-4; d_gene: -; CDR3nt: TGTGCCAGCAGCCGGGACACTGGGACGTCCGAGCAGTACTTC; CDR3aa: CASSRDTGTSEQYF
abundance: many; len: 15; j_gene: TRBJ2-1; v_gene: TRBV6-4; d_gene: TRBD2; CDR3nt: TGTGCCAGCAGTGACGGTAGCGGGACTCACAATGAGCAGTTCTTC; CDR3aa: CASSDGSGTHNEQFF
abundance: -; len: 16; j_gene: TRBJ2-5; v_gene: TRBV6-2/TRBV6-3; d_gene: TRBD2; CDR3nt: TGTGCCAGCAGTTACTCCTTAATTAGGCGGGGGGCGACCCAGTACTTC; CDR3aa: CASSYSLIRRGATQYF
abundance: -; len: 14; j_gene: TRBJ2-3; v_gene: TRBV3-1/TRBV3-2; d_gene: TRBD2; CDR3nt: TGTGCCAGCAGCCCCGGACTAGCGAGAGATACGCAGTATTTT; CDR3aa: CASSPGLARDTQYF
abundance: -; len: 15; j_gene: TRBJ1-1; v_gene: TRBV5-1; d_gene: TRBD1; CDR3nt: TGCGCCAGCAGCTTGGGACAGGGGCGCTTCACTGAAGCTTTCTTT; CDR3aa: CASSLGQGRFTEAFF
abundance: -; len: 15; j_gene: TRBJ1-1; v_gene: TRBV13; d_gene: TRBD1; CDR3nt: TGTGCCAGCAGTCTCAGGACAGGGTGGGACACTGAAGCTTTCTTT; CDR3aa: CASSLRTGWDTEAFF
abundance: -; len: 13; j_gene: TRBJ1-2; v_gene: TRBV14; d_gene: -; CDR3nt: TGTGCCAGCAGTATGACAGATAACTATGGCTACACCTTC; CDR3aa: CASSMTDNYGYTF
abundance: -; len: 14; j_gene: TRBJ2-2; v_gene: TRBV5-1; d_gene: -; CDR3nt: TGCGCCAGCAGCTTGGACAGGAACACCGGGGAGCTGTTTTTT; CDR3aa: CASSLDRNTGELFF
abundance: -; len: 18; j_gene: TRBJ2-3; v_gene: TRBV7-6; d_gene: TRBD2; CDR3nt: TGTGCCAGCAGCCGGGGACTAGCGGGGGCAACTAGCACAGATACGCAGTATTTT; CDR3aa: CASSRGLAGATSTDTQYF
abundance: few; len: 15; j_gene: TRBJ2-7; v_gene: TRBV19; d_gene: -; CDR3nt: TGTGCCAGTAGTATAGCGCGCGGGAAAGCTTACGAGCAGTACTTC; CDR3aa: CASSIARGKAYEQYF
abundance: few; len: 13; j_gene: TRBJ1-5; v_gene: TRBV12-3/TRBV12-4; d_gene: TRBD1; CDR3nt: TGTGCCAGCAGGGGACAGGGAGTTCAGCCCCAGCATTTT; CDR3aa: CASRGQGVQPQHF
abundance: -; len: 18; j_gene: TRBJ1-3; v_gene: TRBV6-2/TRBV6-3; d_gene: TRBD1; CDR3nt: TGTGCCAGCAGCCTCCGGGACAGGGGAACTTTGGCTGGAAACACCATATATTTT; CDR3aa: CASSLRDRGTLAGNTIYF
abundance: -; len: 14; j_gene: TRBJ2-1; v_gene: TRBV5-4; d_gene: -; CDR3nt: TGTGCCAGCAGCTTGGTTAGCGAGCTCCCTGGGCAGTTCTTC; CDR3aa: CASSLVSELPGQFF
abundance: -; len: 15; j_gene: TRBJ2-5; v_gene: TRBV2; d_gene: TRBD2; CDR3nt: TGTGCCAGCAGTGATCCAGCGGGGGTCGGAGAGACCCAGTACTTC; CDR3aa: CASSDPAGVGETQYF
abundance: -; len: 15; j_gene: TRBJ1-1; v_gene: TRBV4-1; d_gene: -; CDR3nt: TGCGCCAGCAGCCAAGGGCCAGGGGTTAACACTGAAGCTTTCTTT; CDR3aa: CASSQGPGVNTEAFF
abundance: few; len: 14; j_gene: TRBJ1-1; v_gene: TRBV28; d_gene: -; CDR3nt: TGTGCCAGCAGTCCCTACGGACAATCCACTGAAGCTTTCTTT; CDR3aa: CASSPYGQSTEAFF
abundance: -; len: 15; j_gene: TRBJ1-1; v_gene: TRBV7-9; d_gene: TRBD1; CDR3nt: TGTGCCAGCAGCTTTCGGGACAGCTTGAACACTGAAGCTTTCTTT; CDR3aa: CASSFRDSLNTEAFF
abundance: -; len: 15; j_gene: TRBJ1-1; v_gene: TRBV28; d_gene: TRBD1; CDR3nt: TGTGCCAGCAGTGCAACCGGGACAGGGGTCACTGAAGCTTTCTTT; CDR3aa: CASSATGTGVTEAFF
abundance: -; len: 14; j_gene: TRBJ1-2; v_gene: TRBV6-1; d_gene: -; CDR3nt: TGTGCCAGCAGTGAAGCCCCCAGGGATTATGGCTACACCTTC; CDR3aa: CASSEAPRDYGYTF
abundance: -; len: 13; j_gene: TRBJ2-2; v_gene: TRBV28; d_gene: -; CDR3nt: TGTGCCAGCAGCCGTGACAGTACCGGGGAGCTGTTTTTT; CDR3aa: CASSRDSTGELFF
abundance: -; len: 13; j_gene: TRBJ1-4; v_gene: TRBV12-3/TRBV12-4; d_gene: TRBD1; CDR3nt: TGTGCCAGCAGTTCTGGACAGGATGAAAAACTGTTTTTT; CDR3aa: CASSSGQDEKLFF
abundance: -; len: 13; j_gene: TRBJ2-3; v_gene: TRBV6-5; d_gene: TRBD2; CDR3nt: TGTGCCAGCACTTCCGGGGGGGCAGATACGCAGTATTTT; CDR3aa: CASTSGGADTQYF
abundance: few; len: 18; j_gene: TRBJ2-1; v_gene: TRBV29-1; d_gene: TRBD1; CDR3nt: TGCAGCGTTGAATCGCACCCAACAAAGGGACAGGGGGAGAGTGAGCAGTTCTTC; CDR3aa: CSVESHPTKGQGESEQFF
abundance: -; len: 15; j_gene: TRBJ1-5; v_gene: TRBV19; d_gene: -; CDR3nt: TGTGCCAGTAGTATTTCGGTATATAGCAATCAGCCCCAGCATTTT; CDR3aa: CASSISVYSNQPQHF
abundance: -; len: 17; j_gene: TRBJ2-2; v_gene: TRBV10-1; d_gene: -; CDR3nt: TGCGCCAGCAGTGAGAGAGAAGGACACCTGAACACCGGGGAGCTGTTTTTT; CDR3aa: CASSEREGHLNTGELFF
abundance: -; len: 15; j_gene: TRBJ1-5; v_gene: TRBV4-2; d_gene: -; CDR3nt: TGTGCCAGCAGCCAACGTTTCCGGGACAATCAGCCCCAGCATTTT; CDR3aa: CASSQRFRDNQPQHF